What follows describes a single T cell receptor beta chain. This sample was taken from a study of shared clonotypes between healthy human individuals. The CDR3 extends over 12 amino acids. The V gene end was trimmed by 6 bases and the J gene end by 4 bases; junction bases not matched to a gene: 5. Germline lookup yields CDR1 SQVTM and CDR2 ANQGSEA. Repertoires were generated with immunoSEQ multiplex PCR, while TCRdb's copy carries only in-frame clones and drops some. Of 1.6 million or so clones listed, approximately 98.5% are singletons. Sequenced material: naive CD4+ T cells sorted from blood. Subset: CD45RA+ positively selected. The TCR originated in a man aged 25 to 40 in good health. This chain connects TRBV29-1 to TRBJ2-7, with 8 nucleotides matching TRBD2. The CDR3 sequence: CSVSGSLYEQYF. Here the CDR3 DNA reads TGCAGCGTCAGCGGGAGCTTATACGAGCAGTACTTC.